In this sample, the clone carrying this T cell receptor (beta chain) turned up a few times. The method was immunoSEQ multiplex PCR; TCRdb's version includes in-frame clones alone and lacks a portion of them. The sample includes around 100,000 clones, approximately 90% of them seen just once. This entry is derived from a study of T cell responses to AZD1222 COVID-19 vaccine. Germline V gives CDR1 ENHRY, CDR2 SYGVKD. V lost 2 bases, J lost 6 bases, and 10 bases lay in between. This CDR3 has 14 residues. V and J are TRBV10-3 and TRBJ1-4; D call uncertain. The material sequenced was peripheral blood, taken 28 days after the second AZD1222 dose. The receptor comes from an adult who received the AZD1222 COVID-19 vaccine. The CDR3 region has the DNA TGTGCCATCAGTGAGAGGCCGGATGATGAAAAACTGTTTTTT. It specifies CAISERPDDEKLFF.